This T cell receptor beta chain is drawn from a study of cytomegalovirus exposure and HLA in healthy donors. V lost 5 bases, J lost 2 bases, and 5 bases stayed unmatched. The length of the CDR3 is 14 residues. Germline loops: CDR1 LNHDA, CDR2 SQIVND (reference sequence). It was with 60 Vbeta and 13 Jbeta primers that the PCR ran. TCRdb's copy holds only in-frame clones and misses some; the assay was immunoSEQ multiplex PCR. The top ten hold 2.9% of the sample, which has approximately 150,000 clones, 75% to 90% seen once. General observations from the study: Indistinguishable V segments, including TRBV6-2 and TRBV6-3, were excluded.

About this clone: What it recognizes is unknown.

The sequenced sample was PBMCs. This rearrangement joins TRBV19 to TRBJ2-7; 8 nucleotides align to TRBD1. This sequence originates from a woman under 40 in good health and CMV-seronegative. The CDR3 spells CASSPGQAAYEQYF. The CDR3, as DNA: TGTGCCAGTAGTCCGGGACAGGCAGCCTACGAGCAGTACTTC.